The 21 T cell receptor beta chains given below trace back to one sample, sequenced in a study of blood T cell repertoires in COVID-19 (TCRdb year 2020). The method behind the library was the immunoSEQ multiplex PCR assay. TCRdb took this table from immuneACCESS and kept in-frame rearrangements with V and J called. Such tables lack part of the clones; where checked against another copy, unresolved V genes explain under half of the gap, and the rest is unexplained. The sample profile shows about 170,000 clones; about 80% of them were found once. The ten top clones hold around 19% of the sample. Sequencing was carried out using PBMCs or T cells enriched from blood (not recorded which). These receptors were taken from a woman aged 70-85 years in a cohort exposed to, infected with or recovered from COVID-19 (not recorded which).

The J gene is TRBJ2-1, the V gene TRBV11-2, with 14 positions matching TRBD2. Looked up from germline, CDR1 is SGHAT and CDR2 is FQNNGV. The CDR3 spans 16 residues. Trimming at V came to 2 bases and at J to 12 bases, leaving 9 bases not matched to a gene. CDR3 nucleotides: TGTGCCAGCAGCTTACTCTTCGGGACTAGCGGGAGAGGGCAGTTCTTC. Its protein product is CASSLLFGTSGRGQFF.

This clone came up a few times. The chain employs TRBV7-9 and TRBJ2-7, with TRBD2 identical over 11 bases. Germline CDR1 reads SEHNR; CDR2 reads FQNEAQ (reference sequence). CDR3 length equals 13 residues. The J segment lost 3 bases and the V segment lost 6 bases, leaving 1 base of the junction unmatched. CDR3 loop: CASRLAGDYEQYF. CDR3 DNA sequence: TGTGCCAGCAGACTAGCGGGAGACTACGAGCAGTACTTC.

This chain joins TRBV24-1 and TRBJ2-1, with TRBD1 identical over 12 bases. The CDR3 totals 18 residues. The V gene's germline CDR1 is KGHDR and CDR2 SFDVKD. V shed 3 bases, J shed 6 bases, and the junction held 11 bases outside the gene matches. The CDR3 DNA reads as TGTGCCACCAGTGATCCCGGGACAGGGGGCTCCCTCTCCAATGAGCAGTTCTTC. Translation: CATSDPGTGGSLSNEQFF.

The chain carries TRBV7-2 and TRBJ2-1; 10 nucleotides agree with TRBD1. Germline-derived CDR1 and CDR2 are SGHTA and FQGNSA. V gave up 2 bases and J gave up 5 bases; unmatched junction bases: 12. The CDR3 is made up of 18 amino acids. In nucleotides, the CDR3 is TGTGCCAGCAGCTTAAGGGGGCCGTTAGGGACAGGGGACAATGAGCAGTTCTTC. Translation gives CASSLRGPLGTGDNEQFF.

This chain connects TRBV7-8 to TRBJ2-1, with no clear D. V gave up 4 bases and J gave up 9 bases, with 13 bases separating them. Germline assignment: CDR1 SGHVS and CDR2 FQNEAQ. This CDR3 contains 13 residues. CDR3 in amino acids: CASSYQAFTEQFF. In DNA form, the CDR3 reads TGTGCCAGCAGCTATCAGGCGTTTACTGAGCAGTTCTTC.

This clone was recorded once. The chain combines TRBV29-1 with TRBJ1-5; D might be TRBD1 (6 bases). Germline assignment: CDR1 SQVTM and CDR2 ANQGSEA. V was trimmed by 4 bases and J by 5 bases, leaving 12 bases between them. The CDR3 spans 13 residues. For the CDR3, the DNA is TGCAGCGTTGCCGACGGGGGGCATCAGCCCCAGCATTTT. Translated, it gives CSVADGGHQPQHF. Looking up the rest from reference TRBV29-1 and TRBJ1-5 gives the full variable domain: SAVISQKPSRDICQRGTSLTIQCQVDSQVTMMFWYRQQPGQSLTLIATANQGSEATYESGFVIDKFPISRPNLTFSTLTVSNMSPEDSSIYLCSVADGGHQPQHFGDGTRLSIL.

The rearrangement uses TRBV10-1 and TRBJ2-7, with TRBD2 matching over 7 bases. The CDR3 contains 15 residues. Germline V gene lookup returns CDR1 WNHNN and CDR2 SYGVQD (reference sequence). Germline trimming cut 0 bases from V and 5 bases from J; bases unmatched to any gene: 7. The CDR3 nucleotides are TGCGCCAGCAGTGAGTCGAGGACGGGGGGAGACGAGCAGTACTTC. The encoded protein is CASSESRTGGDEQYF.

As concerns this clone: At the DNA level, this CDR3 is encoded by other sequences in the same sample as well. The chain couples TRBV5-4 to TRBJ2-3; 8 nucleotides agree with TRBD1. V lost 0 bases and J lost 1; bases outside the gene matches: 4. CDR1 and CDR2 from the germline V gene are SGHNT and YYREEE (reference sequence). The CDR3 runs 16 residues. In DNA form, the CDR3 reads TGTGCCAGCAGCTTGGCCGGCAGGGGGCGCACAGATACGCAGTATTTT. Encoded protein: CASSLAGRGRTDTQYF. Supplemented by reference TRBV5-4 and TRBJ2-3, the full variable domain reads ETGVTQSPTHLIKTRGQQVTLRCSSQSGHNTVSWYQQALGQGPQFIFQYYREEENGRGNFPPRFSGLQFPNYSSELNVNALELDDSALYLCASSLAGRGRTDTQYFGPGTRLTVL.

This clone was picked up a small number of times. CDR3 DNA sequence: TGTGCCAGCAGCCGACCGGGACTAGCGGGACCCGAGCAGTACTTC. Amino acid sequence: CASSRPGLAGPEQYF. This rearrangement joins TRBV28 to TRBJ2-7, with 13 positions matching TRBD2. The CDR3 contains 15 residues. Trimming at V came to 6 bases and at J to 6 bases, leaving 8 bases not matched to a gene. From germline, CDR1 is MDHEN and CDR2 SYDVKM. Complete variable domain (other parts from reference TRBV28 and TRBJ2-7): DVKVTQSSRYLVKRTGEKVFLECVQDMDHENMFWYRQDPGLGLRLIYFSYDVKMKEKGDIPEGYSVSREKKERFSLILESASTNQTSMYLCASSRPGLAGPEQYFGPGTRLTVT.

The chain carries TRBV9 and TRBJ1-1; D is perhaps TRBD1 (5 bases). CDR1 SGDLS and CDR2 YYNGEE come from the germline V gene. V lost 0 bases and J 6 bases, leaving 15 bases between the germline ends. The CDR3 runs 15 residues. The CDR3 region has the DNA TGTGCCAGCAGCGTAGCTACGGGGGTATACTCTGAAGCTTTCTTT. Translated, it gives CASSVATGVYSEAFF. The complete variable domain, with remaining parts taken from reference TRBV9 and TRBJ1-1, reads DSGVTQTPKHLITATGQRVTLRCSPRSGDLSVYWYQQSLDQGLQFLIQYYNGEERAKGNILERFSAQQFPDLHSELNLSSLELGDSALYFCASSVATGVYSEAFFGQGTRLTVV.

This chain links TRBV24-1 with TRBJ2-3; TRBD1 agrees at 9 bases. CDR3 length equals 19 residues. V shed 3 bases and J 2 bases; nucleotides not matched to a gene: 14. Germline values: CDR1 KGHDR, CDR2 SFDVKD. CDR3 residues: CATSDRNEPGQGSTDTQYF. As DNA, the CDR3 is TGTGCCACCAGTGATCGGAACGAACCGGGACAGGGTTCCACAGATACGCAGTATTTT.

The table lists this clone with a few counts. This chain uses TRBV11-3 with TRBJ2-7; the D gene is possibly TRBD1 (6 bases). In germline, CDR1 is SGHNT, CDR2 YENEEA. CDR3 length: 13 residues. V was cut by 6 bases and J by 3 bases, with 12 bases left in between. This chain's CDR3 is CASSFSQGYEQYF. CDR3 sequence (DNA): TGTGCCAGCAGTTTCTCACAGGGCTACGAGCAGTACTTC.

The CDR3 nucleotides read TGTGCCAGCAGCTCCTCCGCGGATACGCAGTATTTT. Residues: CASSSSADTQYF. V and J are TRBV12-3 or TRBV12-4 and TRBJ2-3, with D uncertain. V lost 6 bases to trimming and J lost 6 bases, with 10 bases between them. This CDR3 comprises 12 residues.

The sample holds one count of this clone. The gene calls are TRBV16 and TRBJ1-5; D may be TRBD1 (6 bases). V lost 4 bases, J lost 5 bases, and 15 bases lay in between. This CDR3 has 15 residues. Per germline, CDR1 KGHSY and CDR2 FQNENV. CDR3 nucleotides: TGTGCCAGCAGCCGTCCTCTCAGGGGTGATCAGCCCCAGCATTTT. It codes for CASSRPLRGDQPQHF.

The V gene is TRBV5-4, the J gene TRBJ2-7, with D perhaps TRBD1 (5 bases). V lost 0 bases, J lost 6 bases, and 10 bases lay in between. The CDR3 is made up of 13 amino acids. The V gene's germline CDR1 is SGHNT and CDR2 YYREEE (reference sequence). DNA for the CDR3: TGTGCCAGCAGCTTGGATCTGGGGCGCGAGCAGTACTTC. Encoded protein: CASSLDLGREQYF.

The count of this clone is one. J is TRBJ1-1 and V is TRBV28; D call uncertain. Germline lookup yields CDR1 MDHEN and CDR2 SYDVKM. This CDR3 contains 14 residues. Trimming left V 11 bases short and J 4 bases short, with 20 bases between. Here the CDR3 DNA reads TGTGCCGGAGGTGACCGACCTTGGGGCACTGAAGCTTTCTTT. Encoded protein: CAGGDRPWGTEAFF.

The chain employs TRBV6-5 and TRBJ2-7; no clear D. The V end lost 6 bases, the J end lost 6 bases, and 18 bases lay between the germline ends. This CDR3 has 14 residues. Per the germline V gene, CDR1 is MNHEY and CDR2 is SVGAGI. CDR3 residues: CASSPAGSVGEQYF. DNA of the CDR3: TGTGCCAGCAGCCCCGCAGGTTCGGTGGGCGAGCAGTACTTC.

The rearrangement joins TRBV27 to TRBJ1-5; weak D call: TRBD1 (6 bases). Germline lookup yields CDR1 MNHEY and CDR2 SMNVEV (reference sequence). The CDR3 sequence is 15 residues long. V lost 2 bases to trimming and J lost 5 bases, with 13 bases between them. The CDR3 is CASSLTGQGYQPQHF. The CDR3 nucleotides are TGTGCCAGCAGTTTAACAGGGCAGGGTTATCAGCCCCAGCATTTT.

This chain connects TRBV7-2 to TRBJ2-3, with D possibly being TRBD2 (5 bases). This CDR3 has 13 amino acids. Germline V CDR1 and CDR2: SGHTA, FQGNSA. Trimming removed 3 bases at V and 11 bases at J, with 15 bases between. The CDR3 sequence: CASSLDFSQEQYF. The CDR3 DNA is TGTGCCAGCAGCTTGGACTTTAGCCAGGAGCAGTATTTT.

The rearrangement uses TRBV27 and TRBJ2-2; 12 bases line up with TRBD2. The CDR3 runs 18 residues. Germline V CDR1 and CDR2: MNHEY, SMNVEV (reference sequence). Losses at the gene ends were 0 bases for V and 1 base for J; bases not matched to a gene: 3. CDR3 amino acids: CASSLSLAGGWNTGELFF. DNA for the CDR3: TGTGCCAGCAGTTTATCTCTAGCGGGAGGGTGGAACACCGGGGAGCTGTTTTTT.

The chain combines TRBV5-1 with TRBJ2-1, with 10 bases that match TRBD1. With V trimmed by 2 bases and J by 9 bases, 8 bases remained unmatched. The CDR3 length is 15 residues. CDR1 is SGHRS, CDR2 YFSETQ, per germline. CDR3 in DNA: TGCGCCAGCAGCTTCCCGGGACAGGGGAAATTTGAGCAGTTCTTC. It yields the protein CASSFPGQGKFEQFF.